This is a list of T cell receptor beta chains from one sample in a study of blood T cells in healthy people across ages. MiXCR was run by TCRdb on the 5' RACE reads, yielding one entry per CDR3 protein. The table includes more than 1 million distinct CDR3 sequences, 45% detected once. The sequencing input was blood. All receptors come from a woman aged 55-70 years in good health. Each CDR3 is given with its conserved first and last residue. Each record gives: clone size, V gene, D gene, J gene, CDR3 protein, CDR3 DNA. D genes are given only for firm matches. Size tells how often a clone was seen (once, few, many) or the class of an expanded clone, and some rows leave it out.

>NA|TRBV5-4|TRBD2|TRBJ2-6
CASSPAWTSGSGANVLTF
TGTGCCAGCAGCCCGGCGTGGACTAGTGGCTCTGGGGCCAACGTCCTGACTTTC
>NA|TRBV4-1|TRBD1|TRBJ1-1
CASSKGQENTEAFF
TGCGCCAGCAGCAAAGGACAGGAGAACACTGAAGCTTTCTTT
>NA|TRBV6-1|NA|TRBJ2-5
CASSEAAHQETQYF
TGTGCCAGCAGTGAAGCAGCCCACCAAGAGACCCAGTACTTC
>few|TRBV27|NA|TRBJ2-7
CASSLMASYEQYF
TGTGCCAGCAGTTTAATGGCCTCCTACGAGCAGTACTTC
>NA|TRBV24-1|NA|TRBJ1-2
CATSDTGYGYTF
TGTGCCACCAGTGATACAGGCTATGGCTACACCTTC
>NA|TRBV5-6|NA|TRBJ2-1
CASSLWRHYNEQFF
TGTGCCAGCAGCTTATGGCGGCATTACAATGAGCAGTTCTTC
>many|TRBV12-3/TRBV12-4|NA|TRBJ2-3
CASSPAGTPTDTQYF
TGTGCCAGCAGCCCTGCCGGGACTCCCACAGATACGCAGTATTTT
>many|TRBV5-1|TRBD2|TRBJ2-7
CASSSGLAFYEQYF
TGCGCCAGCAGTAGCGGACTAGCATTCTACGAGCAGTACTTC
>NA|TRBV7-9|TRBD1|TRBJ1-1
CASSLWRGLLNTEAFF
TGTGCCAGCAGCTTGTGGAGGGGGCTCTTGAACACTGAAGCTTTCTTT
>NA|TRBV9|NA|TRBJ1-1
CASSVAGQNTEAFF
TGTGCCAGCAGCGTAGCTGGCCAGAACACTGAAGCTTTCTTT
>many|TRBV12-3/TRBV12-4|NA|TRBJ2-7
CASSSGSGEQYF
TGTGCCAGCAGTTCGGGCTCCGGGGAGCAGTACTTC
>NA|TRBV20-1|NA|TRBJ2-1
CSAYTIGSISYNEQFF
TGCAGTGCTTACACGATCGGCTCAATCTCCTACAATGAGCAGTTCTTC
>few|TRBV2|NA|TRBJ2-7
CASSEGSGTAYEQYF
TGTGCCAGCAGTGAAGGCTCCGGGACCGCTTACGAGCAGTACTTC
>NA|TRBV19|NA|TRBJ1-2
CASSPRLEYGYTF
TGTGCCAGTAGTCCCCGTCTGGAGTATGGCTACACCTTC
>NA|TRBV5-5|NA|TRBJ2-5
CASSLEFGATPGEQYF
TGTGCCAGCAGCTTGGAGTTCGGGGCCACCCCCGGGGAGCAGTACTTC
>NA|TRBV10-1|NA|TRBJ1-1
CASSDGPPGPNTEAFF
TGCGCCAGCAGTGACGGCCCCCCGGGACCGAACACTGAAGCTTTCTTT
>few|TRBV5-1|NA|TRBJ2-3
CASSGLGGDTQYF
TGCGCCAGCAGCGGGTTGGGCGGAGATACGCAGTATTTT